The 27 T cell receptor beta chains below were found in one sample sequenced in a study of cytomegalovirus exposure and HLA in healthy donors. The PCR employed 60 Vbeta primers together with 13 Jbeta primers. TCRdb's table, derived via immunoSEQ multiplex PCR, lists solely in-frame clones and lacks some. There are 130,000 or so clones in the sample; roughly 70% occur only once, and 6.6% lies in the top ten. The sequenced sample consisted of PBMCs. These receptors were collected from a man aged 35-49 years in good health and CMV-seropositive.

This clone was observed a single time. The V gene is TRBV4-2, the J gene TRBJ1-4; D gene uncertain. The CDR3 length is 16 residues. The V gene's germline CDR1 is LGHNA and CDR2 YNFKEQ. V gave up 1 base and J gave up 4 bases, with 13 bases separating them. CDR3 nucleotide sequence: TGTGCCAGCAGCCAAGTAACCGGGGAAGATAATGAAAAACTGTTTTTT. Encoded protein: CASSQVTGEDNEKLFF.

This sequence joins TRBV10-3 and TRBJ2-1; 7 positions match TRBD2. The CDR3 covers 15 residues. The junction had 12 bases not matched to a gene; V was cut back by 6 bases and J by 7 bases. Germline V gene data show CDR1 as ENHRY and CDR2 as SYGVKD. The CDR3 nucleotides are TGTGCCATCAGGGCTTTGGGGGGGGAACGAAATGAGCAGTTCTTC. Its translation: CAIRALGGERNEQFF.

This chain links TRBV19 with TRBJ1-2; tentative D call: TRBD1 (6 bases). This CDR3 comprises 16 residues. The germline V gene has CDR1 LNHDA and CDR2 SQIVND (reference sequence). The germline V and J ends were trimmed by 6 bases and 7 bases, with 24 bases remaining between them. CDR3 region: CASSDDRSYTSSGYTF. The CDR3 DNA follows: TGTGCCAGTAGCGACGACAGGTCATACACCTCAAGTGGCTACACCTTC.

The rearrangement links TRBV19 to TRBJ1-5; 8 nucleotides align to TRBD1. Germline V gene lookup returns CDR1 LNHDA and CDR2 SQIVND (reference sequence). V gave up 2 bases and J gave up 2 bases; unmatched junction bases: 2. The CDR3 sequence is 15 residues long. The CDR3 reads CASSIQTGGNQPQHF. The CDR3 nucleotides are TGTGCCAGTAGTATACAGACAGGGGGCAATCAGCCCCAGCATTTT.

As regards this clone: Its ends do not fully match the called genes, so a read error is possible. The genes are TRBV7-9 and TRBJ2-7, with unresolved D. From germline, CDR1 is SEHNR and CDR2 FQNEAQ (reference sequence). The CDR3 has 12 residues. The CDR3 loop reads CSSSLDGYEQYF. CDR3 nucleotide sequence: TGTTCCAGCAGCTTAGACGGTTACGAGCAGTACTTC.

V and J are TRBV5-6 and TRBJ2-3; 7 bases agree with TRBD2. V dropped 1 base and J dropped 2; count of bases not matched to a gene: 10. Germline-derived CDR1 and CDR2 are SGHDT and YYEEEE. CDR3 size: 17 residues. CDR3 amino acids: CASSLSSGSFFTDTQYF. The CDR3 DNA reads as TGTGCCAGCAGCTTGAGTAGCGGGTCCTTTTTCACAGATACGCAGTATTTT.

V and J are TRBV28 and TRBJ1-1; D remains unclear. Deletions cut 5 bases from V and 3 bases from J, with 7 bases between. This CDR3 is built from 12 residues. Germline V gene lookup returns CDR1 MDHEN and CDR2 SYDVKM. The CDR3 sequence is CASSATDTEAFF. In DNA form, the CDR3 reads TGTGCCAGCAGTGCCACAGACACTGAAGCTTTCTTT.

This clone turned up a few times. The V call is TRBV7-2, the J call TRBJ1-2, with D possibly TRBD1 on 6 matching bases. The germline V gene has CDR1 SGHTA and CDR2 FQGNSA. This CDR3 is built from 12 residues. V was shortened by 4 bases and J by 7 bases, with 10 bases between the two germline ends. This CDR3 reads CASSYTGCGYTF. CDR3 coding DNA: TGTGCCAGCAGCTATACAGGGTGTGGCTACACCTTC.

This rearrangement joins TRBV15 to TRBJ1-1; 7 nucleotides agree with TRBD1. The CDR3 length is 15 residues. The germline V gene encodes CDR1 LNHNV and CDR2 YYDKDF (reference sequence). The V gene end was trimmed by 5 bases and the J gene end by 0 bases; junction bases not matched to a gene: 6. CDR3 sequence: CATSVRTGVNTEAFF. As DNA, the CDR3 is TGTGCCACCAGCGTAAGAACAGGGGTGAACACTGAAGCTTTCTTT.

The chain carries TRBV11-2 and TRBJ2-7; TRBD1 is a possible D gene (5 bases). Trimming stripped 1 base from V and 7 bases from J, with 14 bases between. Germline V gene sequence: CDR1 SGHAT, CDR2 FQNNGV. This CDR3 contains 14 residues. CDR3 loop: CASSLVGRVREQYF. CDR3 nucleotides: TGTGCCAGCAGCTTAGTAGGCAGGGTTCGGGAGCAGTACTTC.

On this clone: An end of the junction does not agree with germline; a read error may underlie this. Here the CDR3 DNA reads TGTACCAGCAGTTCTCGACAGGGATACAATGAGCAGTTCTTC. As protein: CTSSSRQGYNEQFF. The rearrangement uses TRBV28 and TRBJ2-1; TRBD1 agrees at 7 bases. Looked up from germline, CDR1 is MDHEN and CDR2 is SYDVKM. The CDR3 totals 14 residues.

The chain recombines TRBV29-1 with TRBJ1-1, with 8 nucleotides matching TRBD1. With V trimmed by 4 bases and J by 1 base, 8 bases remained unmatched. CDR1 SQVTM and CDR2 ANQGSEA come from the germline V gene. This CDR3 region has 15 residues. The CDR3 loop is CSVGVTGERNTEAFF. The CDR3 bases are TGCAGCGTTGGAGTGACAGGGGAAAGGAACACTGAAGCTTTCTTT.

The chain's CDR3 is CASSFQTGVGAFF. The CDR3, as DNA: TGTGCCAGCAGTTTTCAAACAGGGGTGGGGGCTTTCTTT. This rearrangement joins TRBV28 to TRBJ1-1; 7 bases line up with TRBD1. CDR1 and CDR2 (germline): MDHEN, SYDVKM. This CDR3 is built from 13 residues. Losses at the gene ends were 3 bases for V and 11 bases for J; bases not matched to a gene: 9.

This clone was counted only a few times. The V call is TRBV2, the J call TRBJ2-7; D may be TRBD2 (5 bases). V lost 0 bases and J 3 bases, leaving 6 bases between the germline ends. CDR3 size: 13 residues. Germline CDR1 is SNHLY and CDR2 is FYNNEI. The CDR3 is CASSEASGYEQYF. The CDR3 nucleotides read TGTGCCAGCAGTGAAGCCAGCGGCTACGAGCAGTACTTC.

The genes are TRBV28 and TRBJ1-1, with TRBD1 identical over 9 bases. Germline V gives CDR1 MDHEN, CDR2 SYDVKM. With 5 bases clipped from V and 3 bases from J, the junction kept 4 bases outside the gene matches. The CDR3 is 14 amino acids. The CDR3 protein is CASSLTGGHTEAFF. CDR3 sequence (DNA): TGTGCCAGCAGTCTTACAGGGGGCCACACTGAAGCTTTCTTT.

The genes are TRBV6-5 and TRBJ1-5, with 7 bases aligning to TRBD1. Per germline, CDR1 MNHEY and CDR2 SVGAGI. Trimming removed 6 bases from V and 2 bases from J; junction bases left unmatched: 4. The CDR3 is 14 amino acids. CDR3: CASRHRGGNQPQHF. CDR3 DNA sequence: TGTGCCAGCAGGCACAGGGGAGGCAATCAGCCCCAGCATTTT.

V is TRBV10-2 and J is TRBJ2-5, with a tentative D call TRBD1 (6 bases). CDR3 length: 15 residues. Trimming removed 8 bases from V and 1 base from J, with 17 bases in between. Germline values: CDR1 WSHSY, CDR2 SAAADI. CDR3 nucleotides: TGCGCCAGCGCTCCCCCTACAGGGACCCAAGAGACCCAGTACTTC. It encodes CASAPPTGTQETQYF.

This chain joins TRBV29-1 and TRBJ2-4, with 10 bases aligning to TRBD1. The V and J ends lost 6 bases and 2 bases, in that order; junction bases with no gene match: 10. The V gene's germline CDR1 is SQVTM and CDR2 ANQGSEA. The CDR3 has 16 residues. CDR3 sequence (DNA): TGCAGCGTACGATCTGGACAGGGGGTAACCAAAAACATTCAGTACTTC. Encoded protein: CSVRSGQGVTKNIQYF.

This rearrangement joins TRBV6-1 to TRBJ1-6; D possibly corresponds to TRBD1 (5 bases). Trimming removed 2 bases at V and 10 bases at J, with 15 bases between. The CDR3 length is 15 residues. Germline CDR1 MNHNS, CDR2 SASEGT. The CDR3 protein is CASSESGGSHSPLHF. Written as DNA, the CDR3 is TGTGCCAGCAGTGAATCGGGGGGTTCCCACTCACCCCTCCACTTT.

V usage is TRBV5-4 and J usage is TRBJ1-5, with TRBD1 as a possible D gene (6 bases). CDR1 SGHNT and CDR2 YYREEE come from the germline V gene (reference sequence). V lost 4 bases and J lost 0, with 11 bases in between. This CDR3 is 15 amino acids long. The CDR3 reads CASSVYRDSNQPQHF. The CDR3 nucleotides read TGTGCCAGCAGCGTTTACAGGGATAGCAATCAGCCCCAGCATTTT.

The chain employs TRBV11-2 and TRBJ2-7, with D possibly being TRBD1 (6 bases). There are 12 residues in the CDR3. The germline CDR1 and CDR2 sequences are SGHAT and FQNNGV. Between the trimmed V and J ends, which lost 3 bases and 8 bases, there was a span of 11 bases. The CDR3 DNA sequence: TGTGCCAGCAGCTTGACAGGTTTCCAGCAGTACTTC. It specifies CASSLTGFQQYF.

This chain joins TRBV10-3 and TRBJ1-2; D is undetermined. Trimming left V 4 bases short and J 7 bases short, with 4 bases between. The CDR3 has 10 amino acids. Per germline, CDR1 ENHRY and CDR2 SYGVKD. CDR3 residues: CAISAGGYTF. CDR3 coding DNA: TGTGCCATCAGTGCAGGTGGCTACACCTTC.

The chain couples TRBV11-1 to TRBJ2-7; TRBD2 is a possible D gene (6 bases). Deletions cut 5 bases from V and 3 bases from J, with 17 bases between. The CDR3 has 15 residues. In germline, CDR1 is SGHAT, CDR2 FQDESV (reference sequence). As DNA, the CDR3 is TGTGCCAGCAGCCGGACCGGAGGGAGCGGCTACGAGCAGTACTTC. As protein: CASSRTGGSGYEQYF.

The chain recombines TRBV28 with TRBJ1-4; tentatively, D is TRBD1 (5 bases). The CDR3 sequence is 15 residues long. The germline V gene encodes CDR1 MDHEN and CDR2 SYDVKM. V gave up 6 bases and J gave up 0 bases, with 11 bases separating them. The CDR3 DNA reads TGTGCCAGCAGCCGGGGGACTTCAACTAATGAAAAACTGTTTTTT. Translation gives CASSRGTSTNEKLFF.

This rearrangement joins TRBV6-4 to TRBJ1-2; D call uncertain. CDR1 and CDR2 from the germline V gene are MRHNA and SNTAGT. V was pared by 0 bases and J by 8 bases, with 13 bases between. CDR3 length: 14 residues. Here the CDR3 DNA reads TGTGCCAGCAGTGACTCTTCCAGGTTTGGGGGCTACACCTTC. Translated, it gives CASSDSSRFGGYTF.

A note on this clone: Other DNA sequences within the sample encode an identical CDR3. The chain uses TRBV6-5 and TRBJ1-5, with D hard to call. In germline, CDR1 is MNHEY, CDR2 SVGAGI. The ends were cut back, 2 bases at V and 4 bases at J, with 12 bases in the middle. The CDR3 is 15 residues long. The CDR3 nucleotides are TGTGCCAGCAGTTACGGCGCAGGTTTGAATCAGCCCCAGCATTTT. It encodes CASSYGAGLNQPQHF.

The chain joins TRBV5-1 to TRBJ2-1; maybe TRBD2 (7 bases). V dropped 7 bases and J dropped 6 bases, with 17 bases sitting between them. Germline V lookup: CDR1 SGHRS, CDR2 YFSETQ. The CDR3 is made up of 14 amino acids. Here the CDR3 reads CASHNGGPSNEQFF. Written as DNA, the CDR3 is TGCGCCAGCCACAACGGGGGGCCTAGCAATGAGCAGTTCTTC. Based on the CDR3 plus reference TRBV5-1 and TRBJ2-1, the full variable domain is KAGVTQTPRYLIKTRGQQVTLSCSPISGHRSVSWYQQTPGQGLQFLFEYFSETQRNKGNFPGRFSGRQFSNSRSEMNVSTLELGDSALYLCASHNGGPSNEQFFGPGTRLTVL.